The 32 T cell receptor beta chains given below trace back to one sample, sequenced in a study of pediatric ulcerative colitis. Sequencing used immunoSEQ multiplex PCR; TCRdb keeps in-frame clones, though not all of them. The table includes about 64,000 clones, over 65% detected once. The sequenced sample consisted of blood. These receptors were taken from a boy between 10 and 17 years old with moderate ulcerative colitis.

This clone was seen a few times. The sample carries other DNA sequences with the same CDR3. The gene calls are TRBV5-4 and TRBJ1-1; D unresolved. CDR1 is SGHNT, CDR2 YYREEE, per germline (reference sequence). V dropped 2 bases and J dropped 2 bases, with 1 base sitting between them. The CDR3 spans 11 residues. CDR3 sequence (DNA): TGTGCCAGCAGCTTAAACACTGAAGCTTTCTTT. This encodes CASSLNTEAFF.

CDR3 amino acids: CASSTRQREGSYEQYF. CDR3 nucleotides: TGTGCCAGCAGCACCCGACAGAGGGAGGGATCCTACGAGCAGTACTTC. The V and J genes are TRBV11-2 and TRBJ2-7; 7 bases fit TRBD2. This CDR3 spans 16 amino acids. Germline V gives CDR1 SGHAT, CDR2 FQNNGV. V dropped 5 bases and J dropped 1; count of bases not matched to a gene: 11. The variable domain in full, with the rest retrieved from reference TRBV11-2 and TRBJ2-7, is EAGVAQSPRYKIIEKRQSVAFWCNPISGHATLYWYQQILGQGPKLLIQFQNNGVVDDSQLPKDRFSAERLKGVDSTLKIQPAKLEDSAVYLCASSTRQREGSYEQYFGPGTRLTVT.

This chain uses TRBV27 with TRBJ2-3; either TRBD1 or TRBD2 may supply D (5 bases each). V was shortened by 6 bases and J by 2 bases, with 18 bases between the two germline ends. CDR1 is MNHEY and CDR2 is SMNVEV in the germline V gene (reference sequence). This CDR3 is built from 16 residues. The DNA for the CDR3 is TGTGCCAGCAGGCCCCATCGGGGCGGCAACACAGATACGCAGTATTTT. This gives the protein CASRPHRGGNTDTQYF.

The genes are TRBV7-8 and TRBJ2-5; 12 bases align to TRBD2. CDR1 SGHVS and CDR2 FQNEAQ come from the germline V gene. CDR3 size: 15 residues. Germline trimming cut 5 bases from V and 5 bases from J; bases unmatched to any gene: 6. The CDR3 here is CASSPSGGAGETQYF. CDR3 DNA: TGTGCCAGCAGCCCTAGCGGGGGGGCCGGGGAGACCCAGTACTTC.

Points on this clone: The DNA is left out, because the CDR3 cannot be placed on it with certainty; the CDR3 is given as TCRdb lists it. This rearrangement joins TRBV6-6 to TRBJ2-5. Germline V gene data show CDR1 as MNHNY and CDR2 as SVGAGI (reference sequence). The CDR3 region is 15 residues in length, termini included. The CDR3 here is CASSSLSGPNYEQYF.

This chain links TRBV7-8 with TRBJ1-1, with unresolved D. Germline V gene sequence: CDR1 SGHVS, CDR2 FQNEAQ. Trimming pared 0 bases from V and 1 base from J, leaving 12 bases between. The CDR3 is made up of 16 amino acids. CDR3 residues: CASSLAWRQKNTEAFF. CDR3 sequence (DNA): TGTGCCAGCAGCTTAGCCTGGCGTCAGAAGAACACTGAAGCTTTCTTT. The complete variable domain, with remaining parts taken from reference TRBV7-8 and TRBJ1-1, reads GAGVSQSPRYKVAKRGQDVALRCDPISGHVSLFWYQQALGQGPEFLTYFQNEAQLDKSGLPSDRFFAERPEGSVSTLKIQRTQQEDSAVYLCASSLAWRQKNTEAFFGQGTRLTVV.

This chain connects TRBV19 to TRBJ2-3, with D tentatively TRBD1 (5 bases). CDR1 LNHDA and CDR2 SQIVND come from the germline V gene (reference sequence). The V end lost 3 bases, the J end lost 0 bases, and 10 bases lay between the germline ends. The CDR3 runs to 15 residues. The chain's CDR3 is CASSIFRGSTDTQYF. The DNA for the CDR3 is TGTGCCAGTAGTATTTTTAGGGGCAGCACAGATACGCAGTATTTT.

The genes are TRBV2 and TRBJ2-5; the D is unclear. Germline V lookup: CDR1 SNHLY, CDR2 FYNNEI. The CDR3 contains 11 residues. V shed 5 bases and J shed 0 bases, with 1 base lying between them. This CDR3 is CASSYQETQYF. The CDR3 DNA is TGTGCCAGCAGTTACCAAGAGACCCAGTACTTC.

The chain recombines TRBV4-1 with TRBJ1-2; 7 nucleotides match TRBD1. This CDR3 is built from 15 residues. Trimming at V came to 2 bases and at J to 6 bases, leaving 9 bases not matched to a gene. Germline values: CDR1 MGHRA, CDR2 YSYEKL. The CDR3: CASSQPLTGRHGYTF. CDR3 nucleotide sequence: TGCGCCAGCAGCCAACCCCTGACAGGGCGGCATGGCTACACCTTC.

This chain connects TRBV25-1 to TRBJ2-7, with D tentatively TRBD2 (6 bases). The CDR3 loop spans 14 amino acids. Per the germline V gene, CDR1 is MGHDK and CDR2 is SYGVNS. The V end lost 7 bases, the J end lost 7 bases, and 20 bases lay between the germline ends. The CDR3 loop is CASIGGREVREQYF. CDR3 nucleotide sequence: TGTGCCAGCATAGGTGGCAGGGAGGTACGGGAGCAGTACTTC.

For this clone: Other DNA sequences from this sample encode an identical CDR3 as well. The chain links TRBV9 to TRBJ2-1; the match to TRBD2 covers 9 bases. This CDR3 has 15 residues. Looked up from germline, CDR1 is SGDLS and CDR2 is YYNGEE. J lost 0 bases, V lost 5 bases, and 3 bases had no gene match. The CDR3 DNA reads as TGTGCCAGCAGTGTTAGCGGGAGCTCCTACAATGAGCAGTTCTTC. Protein product: CASSVSGSSYNEQFF.

The V and J genes are TRBV5-1 and TRBJ2-1, with 13 bases lining up with TRBD2. The V and J ends lost 4 bases and 6 bases, in that order; junction bases with no gene match: 4. The CDR3 extends over 15 amino acids. The germline CDR1 and CDR2 sequences are SGHRS and YFSETQ. CDR3 sequence reads: CASSPTSGGVNEQFF. The CDR3 coding sequence is TGCGCCAGCAGCCCCACTAGCGGGGGGGTCAATGAGCAGTTCTTC.

In its sample, this clone was seen a few times. This rearrangement joins TRBV19 to TRBJ1-6; perhaps TRBD1 as D (6 bases). Germline V gene lookup returns CDR1 LNHDA and CDR2 SQIVND (reference sequence). Trimming shortened V by 10 bases and J by 8 bases, and 18 bases separated the two germline ends. The CDR3 contains 14 residues. In nucleotides, the CDR3 is TGTGCCACGAAACGGGACAAATCGCATTCACCCCTCCACTTT. It yields the protein CATKRDKSHSPLHF.

This clone appeared a single time. This chain connects TRBV11-2 to TRBJ2-5; tentatively, D is TRBD2 (6 bases). V was cut by 5 bases and J by 5 bases, with 15 bases left in between. Germline V gene data show CDR1 as SGHAT and CDR2 as FQNNGV. This CDR3 contains 14 residues. This chain's CDR3 is CASSLPGGAETQYF. CDR3 in DNA: TGTGCCAGCAGCCTACCCGGGGGTGCGGAGACCCAGTACTTC.

The gene calls are TRBV6-6 and TRBJ2-5; the match to TRBD2 covers 10 bases. With 4 bases clipped from V and 5 bases from J, the junction kept 7 bases outside the gene matches. The CDR3 is 15 amino acids. CDR1 is MNHNY and CDR2 is SVGAGI in the germline V gene (reference sequence). As DNA, the CDR3 is TGTGCCAGCAGTTCGTCAGGACTAGCGGCGGAGACCCAGTACTTC. Protein: CASSSSGLAAETQYF.

This clone was counted once. The chain couples TRBV13 to TRBJ1-2, with D unclear. V lost 2 bases, J lost 5 bases, and 6 bases lay in between. This CDR3 region has 12 residues. The germline CDR1 and CDR2 sequences are PRHDT and FYEKMQ (reference sequence). The CDR3 nucleotides are TGTGCCAGCAGCTTAAGCGAGTATGGCTACACCTTC. Amino acids: CASSLSEYGYTF.

The CDR3 region is CTSSQVNRVLRYQPQHF. DNA of the CDR3: TGCACCAGCAGCCAAGTCAACAGGGTTTTAAGGTATCAGCCCCAGCATTTT. This chain joins TRBV1 and TRBJ1-5; the table gives TRBD1 as D, unverified against the DNA. TRBV1 is reported as a pseudogene. The CDR3 is 17 amino acids.

The chain joins TRBV2 to TRBJ1-5; no reliable D call. Per germline, CDR1 SNHLY and CDR2 FYNNEI. The V gene lost 6 bases and the J gene lost 7 bases, with 13 bases spanning the gap. The CDR3 totals 13 residues. The CDR3 region has the DNA TGTGCCAGCAGACCATGGGTAGGCCAGCCCCAGCATTTT. Translation gives CASRPWVGQPQHF.

The rearrangement links TRBV5-1 to TRBJ1-1; no definite D call. Trimming took off 5 bases at V and 3 bases at J, with 11 bases between the two ends. Per the germline V gene, CDR1 is SGHRS and CDR2 is YFSETQ. The CDR3 covers 13 residues. The CDR3 reads CASSPDGYTEAFF. CDR3 coding DNA: TGCGCCAGCAGTCCTGACGGGTACACTGAAGCTTTCTTT. The complete variable domain, with remaining parts taken from reference TRBV5-1 and TRBJ1-1, reads KAGVTQTPRYLIKTRGQQVTLSCSPISGHRSVSWYQQTPGQGLQFLFEYFSETQRNKGNFPGRFSGRQFSNSRSEMNVSTLELGDSALYLCASSPDGYTEAFFGQGTRLTVV.

This clone was seen just once. The genes are TRBV2 and TRBJ2-1; TRBD2 agrees at 10 bases. In germline, CDR1 is SNHLY, CDR2 FYNNEI. The CDR3 runs 15 residues. V was pared by 6 bases and J by 4 bases, with 6 bases of the junction left unmatched. This CDR3 is CASRMTSGLYNEQFF. CDR3 in DNA: TGTGCCAGCAGAATGACTAGCGGGCTATACAATGAGCAGTTCTTC.

The genes are TRBV4-1 and TRBJ1-1; no reliable D call. V was shortened by 2 bases and J by 5 bases, with 15 bases between the two germline ends. The CDR3 extends over 15 amino acids. In germline, CDR1 is MGHRA, CDR2 YSYEKL. As DNA, the CDR3 is TGCGCCAGCAGCCAACTCTTCCGGGTGCGAACTGAAGCTTTCTTT. Translating it yields CASSQLFRVRTEAFF.

This chain joins TRBV6-5 and TRBJ1-2; no firm D call. The V end lost 10 bases, the J end lost 2 bases, and 8 bases lay between the germline ends. This CDR3 comprises 11 residues. Germline V gene lookup returns CDR1 MNHEY and CDR2 SVGAGI. The CDR3 loop reads CATASNYGYTF. The CDR3 nucleotides are TGTGCCACTGCCTCCAACTATGGCTACACCTTC.

The rearrangement joins TRBV10-3 to TRBJ2-7; 10 bases fit TRBD1. The J segment lost 3 bases and the V segment lost 8 bases, leaving 4 bases of the junction unmatched. The CDR3 is made up of 13 amino acids. Germline assignment: CDR1 ENHRY and CDR2 SYGVKD. The CDR3 DNA sequence: TGTGCCATCTTGGGACAGGGGTACTACGAGCAGTACTTC. It translates to CAILGQGYYEQYF.

In its sample, this clone was seen a few times. The V gene is TRBV2, the J gene TRBJ1-5, with D tentatively TRBD1 (5 bases). Germline assignment: CDR1 SNHLY and CDR2 FYNNEI. This CDR3 has 13 residues. Trimming removed 10 bases at V and 1 base at J, with 11 bases between. Here the CDR3 DNA reads TGTGCCACGACTGAGGGGAGCAATCAGCCCCAGCATTTT. Residues: CATTEGSNQPQHF.

The chain carries TRBV30 and TRBJ1-1, with D possibly being TRBD1 (6 bases). Germline V gives CDR1 GTSNPN, CDR2 SVGIG (reference sequence). With 0 bases removed from V and 5 bases from J, the gap between germline ends came to 7 bases. The CDR3 runs 12 residues. The CDR3: CAWSVRGTEAFF. The CDR3 DNA reads TGTGCCTGGAGTGTTAGGGGGACTGAAGCTTTCTTT.

The CDR3, as DNA: TGTGCCAGCAGCAATAGACAGGGACGCGAGCAGTTCTTC. Translated: CASSNRQGREQFF. The chain has TRBV5-6 and TRBJ2-1; 7 bases match TRBD1. Germline CDR1 SGHDT, CDR2 YYEEEE. The CDR3 totals 13 residues. Trimming at V came to 4 bases and at J to 10 bases, leaving 8 bases not matched to a gene.

V is TRBV5-4 and J is TRBJ2-3; 8 bases line up with TRBD1. V shed 6 bases, J shed 6 bases, and the junction held 6 bases outside the gene matches. Germline CDR1 reads SGHNT; CDR2 reads YYREEE (reference sequence). This CDR3 region has 13 residues. CDR3 sequence reads: CASIRQGSDTQYF. The CDR3 coding sequence is TGTGCCAGCATCAGACAGGGGTCGGATACGCAGTATTTT.

This chain joins TRBV5-1 and TRBJ1-1; D gene unclear. The CDR3 runs to 13 residues. Trimming left V 3 bases short and J 1 base short, with 7 bases between. Germline CDR1 SGHRS, CDR2 YFSETQ. Written as DNA, the CDR3 is TGCGCCAGCAGCTCCCCGGGGAACACTGAAGCTTTCTTT. Residues: CASSSPGNTEAFF. Filled out from reference TRBV5-1 and TRBJ1-1, the complete variable domain reads KAGVTQTPRYLIKTRGQQVTLSCSPISGHRSVSWYQQTPGQGLQFLFEYFSETQRNKGNFPGRFSGRQFSNSRSEMNVSTLELGDSALYLCASSSPGNTEAFFGQGTRLTVV.

This chain joins TRBV18 and TRBJ2-7; D is possibly TRBD2 (5 bases). Germline V lookup: CDR1 KGHSH, CDR2 LQKENI. CDR3 size: 15 residues. V was clipped by 6 bases and J by 0 bases, with 15 bases between them. For the CDR3, the DNA is TGTGCCAGCTCGCCTACTAGAGGTCCCTCCTACGAGCAGTACTTC. It yields the protein CASSPTRGPSYEQYF.

The chain links TRBV5-1 to TRBJ1-5; TRBD1 is a possible D gene (5 bases). This CDR3 spans 14 amino acids. CDR1 SGHRS and CDR2 YFSETQ come from the germline V gene. V dropped 2 bases and J dropped 1 base, with 7 bases sitting between them. The CDR3 loop reads CASSLRGSNQPQHF. For the CDR3, the DNA is TGCGCCAGCAGCTTACGGGGGAGCAATCAGCCCCAGCATTTT.

The V and J genes are TRBV28 and TRBJ2-5; 10 nucleotides match TRBD2. Germline CDR1 reads MDHEN; CDR2 reads SYDVKM. This CDR3 region has 16 residues. With 5 bases clipped from V and 5 bases from J, the junction kept 11 bases outside the gene matches. CDR3 nucleotide sequence: TGTGCCAGCAGTCGTCTAGCGGGGGTTCTCGGGGAGACCCAGTACTTC. This gives the protein CASSRLAGVLGETQYF.

The genes are TRBV2 and TRBJ2-3; no definite D call. The CDR3 extends over 18 amino acids. Germline loops: CDR1 SNHLY, CDR2 FYNNEI. V was pared by 1 base and J by 6 bases, with 23 bases between. The CDR3 DNA sequence: TGTGCCAGCAGTGAAGTTCGGGCTCCCCAAAAATCGAGGGATACGCAGTATTTT. Residues: CASSEVRAPQKSRDTQYF. Variable domain in full (rest from reference TRBV2 and TRBJ2-3): EPEVTQTPSHQVTQMGQEVILRCVPISNHLYFYWYRQILGQKVEFLVSFYNNEISEKSEIFDDQFSVERPDGSNFTLKIRSTKLEDSAMYFCASSEVRAPQKSRDTQYFGPGTRLTVL.